This is a list of T cell receptor beta chains from one sample in a study of regulatory T cells in long-lasting Graves disease. TCRdb processed the multiplex PCR reads anew with MiXCR; each CDR3 protein has one entry. The table includes roughly 500,000 distinct CDR3 sequences, 20% detected once. Material: peripheral blood mononuclear cells (PBMCs), obtained when the disease was refractory, from a patient treated with antithyroid drugs. Source of these receptors: a female donor with Graves disease. CDR3s include the opening cysteine and the closing phenylalanine or tryptophan. A D gene is named only where the DNA matches it firmly. Clone size is given for some rows only: seen once, a few or many times, or a class if the clone is expanded.

v_gene	j_gene	abundance	d_gene	CDR3nt	CDR3aa
TRBV12-3/TRBV12-4	TRBJ2-5	many	NA	TGTGCCAGCAGCTTAGGCGGAGGGTCTCAAGAGACCCAGTACTTC	CASSLGGGSQETQYF
TRBV27	TRBJ2-5	many	TRBD1	TGTGCCACCATCCCGGGACAGCGAAAAGAGACCCAGTACTTC	CATIPGQRKETQYF
TRBV5-1	TRBJ2-7	NA	NA	TGCGCCAGCAGCCTGGACAGTCTAGGGGAGCAGTACTTC	CASSLDSLGEQYF
TRBV28	TRBJ1-1	many	TRBD1	TGTGCCAGCAGTTTCGGGACAGGGGTAATCACTGAAGCTTTCTTT	CASSFGTGVITEAFF
TRBV13	TRBJ2-1	NA	NA	TGTGCCAGCAGCGGAAGAGACAATGAGCAGTTCTTC	CASSGRDNEQFF
TRBV28	TRBJ1-2	many	NA	TGTGCCAGCATCGCTCGGGGCTTCTATGGCTACACCTTC	CASIARGFYGYTF
TRBV7-9	TRBJ2-2	NA	NA	TGTGCCAGCAGCCAACAGGGACCGCACACCGGGGAGCTGTTTTTT	CASSQQGPHTGELFF
TRBV10-3	TRBJ2-2	NA	NA	TGTGCCATCAGTTCTAACTGGGCGAACACCGGGGAGCTGTTTTTT	CAISSNWANTGELFF
TRBV6-2/TRBV6-3	TRBJ2-5	once	TRBD2	TGTGCCAGCAGTTACTATCTAGCGGTCGGGACCCAGTACTTC	CASSYYLAVGTQYF
TRBV15	TRBJ1-4	many	NA	TGTGCCACCAGCCTCACGGGGGGATCTAATGAAAAACTGTTTTTT	CATSLTGGSNEKLFF